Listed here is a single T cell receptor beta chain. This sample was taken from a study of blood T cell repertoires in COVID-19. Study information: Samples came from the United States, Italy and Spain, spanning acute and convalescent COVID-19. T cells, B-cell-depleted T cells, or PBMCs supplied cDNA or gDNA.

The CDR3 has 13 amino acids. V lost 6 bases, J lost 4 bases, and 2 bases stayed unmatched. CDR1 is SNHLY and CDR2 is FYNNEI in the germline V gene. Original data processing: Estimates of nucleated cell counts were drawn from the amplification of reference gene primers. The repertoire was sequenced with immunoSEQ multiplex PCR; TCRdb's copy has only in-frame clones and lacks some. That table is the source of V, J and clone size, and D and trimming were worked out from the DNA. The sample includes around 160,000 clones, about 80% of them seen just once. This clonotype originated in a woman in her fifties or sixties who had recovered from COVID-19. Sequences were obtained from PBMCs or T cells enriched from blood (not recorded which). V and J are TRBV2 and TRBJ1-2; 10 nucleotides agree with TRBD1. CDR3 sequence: CASRTGGAYGYTF. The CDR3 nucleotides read TGTGCCAGCAGGACAGGGGGCGCCTATGGCTACACCTTC.